Below, one TCR beta chain is given with its context. Its antigen has not been determined. Base-call qualities are not available, and no considerably larger clone is one nucleotide away. This entry belongs to a study of cytomegalovirus exposure and HLA in healthy donors (dated by TCRdb to between 2016 and 2019). Regarding the study in general: According to an earlier analysis of 587 of the donors, 150 million to 200 million T cells yielded 95 million to 140 million unique TCR beta sequences and about 300 Gb of sequence data. Approximately 310 gigabases of sequencing data and around 90 million unique TCR sequences made up an early release that covered nearly 650 HLA-typed donors. Of the roughly 400 genotyped donors, roughly 80% fell in the genetic ancestry cluster associated with self-reported Caucasian donors. The study aimed to test whether cataloging public T cell receptors could reveal signatures of past pathogen exposure. The study used immunosequencing to profile the T cell repertoires of several hundred subjects and linked those repertoires to cytomegalovirus serostatus. Besides the first cohort of about 730 subjects, a separate validation cohort made up of 90 to 150 different subjects was used. The study combined high-throughput TCR immunosequencing, statistical association of individual TCRs with disease status, and machine learning to predict cytomegalovirus infection status. A later analysis re-analyzed previously published TCR beta repertoires from 666 donors and added high-resolution HLA genotyping to study TCR occurrence patterns. The later analysis used no new phenotypic data to find candidate immune exposures, relying instead on TCR beta sequences and their occurrence across donors. To decide whether each TCR beta V gene segment behaved as functional or pseudogenic, an earlier analysis of some 580 of the donors relied on high-throughput TCR beta sequencing. Alongside the repertoire data, information on donor age, sex, ethnicity and CMV serostatus was compiled. A later genetic analysis used genome-wide SNP genotypes for about three fifths of the 666 donors, treating that subset as a discovery cohort. All discovery cohort repertoires had been generated on a single sequencing platform. Both class I and class II loci were covered by HLA typing, at four-digit resolution. The number of typed donors differed by locus: about 620-630 for A, B, C, DRB1 and DQB1; approximately 520 for DQA1; about 600 for DPA1; and roughly 450 for DPB1. Roughly 5 DR-DQ haplotypes were handled as single units for association and clustering, since linkage in the cohort was strong. Among a few hundred genotyped donors of the cohort, an average of about 240,000 unique TCR beta nucleotide sequences were sequenced per donor, around 20% of them non-productive.

From the cysteine through the phenylalanine, the CDR3 covers 12 amino acids. The only DNA kept is the CDR3, 36 bases in frame from the first base. Clipping removes 8 bases from V and 7 bases from J, with 7 as the unmatched junction base count. CDR1 is given as MGHDK and CDR2 as SYGVNS, both from the germline V gene. What the work shows at the level of the full study, not this receptor alone: This cohort had only TCR beta chains sequenced, and the lack of alpha or paired-chain data limited which features could be detected. According to a later analysis, most CMV-associated TCR beta chains appeared to be HLA-restricted, and the HLA associations seemed to be driven largely by CMV exposure. In an earlier analysis of roughly 560 of the donors, most TCR beta V segments were observed in productive rearrangements about 87% or about 30% of the time, broadly matching IMGT annotations. The authors suggested that the approach could potentially be extended to other disease states and immunological phenotypes. The classifier was reported to diagnose cytomegalovirus status with high specificity and sensitivity in both the original and validation cohorts. In a later analysis, the rate of TCR association differed among HLA loci, with DRB1 alleles having the most associated TCRs and HLA-C alleles having the fewest. Several of the top co-occurrence clusters appeared to be linked to parvovirus B19, influenza, CMV and Epstein-Barr virus, according to a later analysis. A further reported finding was that TCR beta sequences accurately predicted the HLA-A and HLA-B alleles for most subjects in the first cohort. The earlier analysis of around 600 of the donors excluded around 17 rarely observed V segments, including chromosome 9 orphons, because counts were too low. Because HLA typing was missing for some donors at each locus, association tests included only the typed subset. A later analysis found that HLA-associated TCR beta chains were more clonally expanded and had lower generation probabilities than equally common non-associated chains. While some public TCRs were present in many individuals, most TCR sequences turned up only very rarely across donors. In a later genetic analysis, fewer N-insertions in productive TCRs were reported among donors in an Asian-associated ancestry cluster than the roughly 640-donor mean. In the study, 150 to 200 TCR beta chains were listed as associated with cytomegalovirus. V-gene and J-gene trimming of TCR beta chains was associated with a missense DCLRE1C variant in a later genetic analysis, and the association was replicated in an independent cohort. Because the 87-base-pair reads could not distinguish some IMGT-functional V segments, including TRBV6-2 and TRBV6-3, those segments were excluded. The presence/absence analyses assumed that sequencing depth was roughly uniform across donors, and that assumption may not be true. When HLA alleles, especially DR and DQ, strongly co-occurred, attributing TCR associations to individual alleles was difficult. Specific HLA alleles were associated with 16,951 TCR beta sequences at a false discovery rate of 0.05 in a later analysis. Linkage disequilibrium might explain the correlated functional status among segregating V segments, but an unknown experimental factor could not be ruled out. Immune exposure information for the cohort was limited to CMV serostatus. In vitro tests confirmed that three of the cytomegalovirus-associated TCR beta chains recognize cytomegalovirus antigens. The sequencing pipeline was judged likely to have produced a cluster of highly shared sequence variants as a technical artifact.

Library preparation was by the immunoSEQ multiplex PCR assay. For the multiplex PCR, a mixture combining 60 forward primers for TCR Vbeta segments and 13 reverse primers for TCR Jbeta segments was used. The CDR3 region of rearranged TCR beta genes was amplified from genomic DNA with a multiplex PCR assay. On the Illumina HiSeq System, the amplified TCR beta libraries were sequenced as 87-base-pair reads. Concerning the study's data processing: A later analysis tallied around 87 million unique TCR beta chains across the 666 repertoires, and some 10 million of those chains were shared by two or more donors. To remove PCR and sequencing errors, raw reads were error-corrected and collapsed into unique sequences using a nearest-neighbor algorithm that merged closely related sequences. To assign V, D and J gene segments, CDR3 sequences were aligned to IMGT reference sequences. For a sequence to be retained, a match of at least six nucleotides to both a V gene segment and a J gene segment was required. A rearrangement was called productive if the CDR3 had no stop codons and remained in frame with V and J, and every other rearrangement was called non-productive. CDR3 was defined by IMGT convention, running from the second conserved V-encoded cysteine to the conserved J-encoded phenylalanine. In an earlier analysis of around 600 of the donors, sequences lacking an unambiguous match to a single V gene segment were excluded. An earlier analysis of under 750 of the donors called V segments functional above 56.7% productive rearrangements and segregating when the between-donor standard deviation exceeded 5%. A statistical classification framework was developed to diagnose cytomegalovirus status using the catalog of TCR beta chain sequences. In a later analysis, TCR nucleotide sequences were compared against IMGT/GENE-DB human TR gene sequences so that V and J genes could be assigned. In a later analysis, CDR3 sequences and most-parsimonious VDJ recombination scenarios were assigned using the TCRdist pipeline. A later analysis defined each TCR beta chain by its CDR3 amino acid sequence plus V-gene family, and excluded reads lacking a unique V-gene family. A later analysis removed 500 to 600 highly shared, low-generation-probability nucleotide sequences to deal with suspected cross-contamination and a sequencing artifact. For each public chain, a later analysis derived a clonal expansion index from normalized ranks of inferred template counts within each repertoire. A later analysis computed generation probabilities with a VDJ recombination model fitted to out-of-frame rearrangements, and checked the results against IGoR. Hypergeometric tests were used in a later analysis to score TCR-TCR, TCR-HLA and TCR-CMV co-occurrence, with a repertoire-size bias correction applied to the TCR pairs. False discovery rates were estimated in a later analysis by permuting HLA or CMV assignments 20 times. In a later analysis, co-occurring TCRs were grouped with DBSCAN, and TCRdist sequence similarity was added when clustering was performed within HLA-allele-positive subsets. Repertoires with fewer than 30,000 or more than 120,000 public chains were left out of co-occurrence clustering, as were five repertoires with anomalous nucleotide sharing. TCRdb provides this immuneACCESS table in a form limited to in-frame rearrangements. Some clones are lacking; in checked studies, under half of them reflect an unresolved V gene, and why the rest are absent is not known. D and trimming come from the DNA, and the V and J calls and clone size come from that table. Here the sample has tens of thousands of clones; 80% to 90% occur a single time. The ten largest clonotypes hold roughly an eighth of the sample.

The cohort consisted of 600 to 700 healthy bone marrow donors. All cohort members were sampled while nominally healthy, although unrecorded immune exposures were likely present. The donor tested CMV seropositive, placing the donor among the 289 seropositive members of the cohort. A peripheral blood sample was collected from each donor, and TCR beta sequencing was performed on peripheral blood mononuclear cells. Genomic DNA was extracted from the blood cell samples with the Qiagen DNeasy Blood Extraction Kit. Recombination connected TRBV25-1 to TRBJ1-1; TRBD1 agrees with 7 junctional bases. Input material: PBMCs. The TCR originated in a woman in her twenties or thirties in good health and CMV-seropositive. The CDR3 reads CASRLGTVEAFF. In nucleotide form, the sequence is TGTGCCAGCCGACTCGGGACAGTTGAAGCTTTCTTT.